What follows are 27 T cell receptor beta chains derived from one specimen sequenced in a study of identical twins. A single record per CDR3 protein comes from TCRdb applying MiXCR to the 5' RACE reads. Among hundreds of thousands of distinct CDR3 sequences listed, roughly 7.1% were seen once. This same sample was also taken into another study, of yellow fever vaccine responses in identical twins.

The sequencing input was PBMCs. The receptors come from a woman younger than 30 in good health.

The rearrangement uses TRBV9 and TRBJ2-3; D is uncertain. The ends were cut back, 3 bases at V and 5 bases at J, with 7 bases in the middle. The germline CDR1 and CDR2 sequences are SGDLS and YYNGEE. The CDR3 is 12 amino acids. CDR3 in amino acids: CASSDAGDTQYF. CDR3 DNA sequence: TGTGCCAGCAGCGACGCTGGAGATACGCAGTATTTT.

The table lists this clonotype with a few counts. The V and J genes are TRBV20-1 and TRBJ2-3; 9 bases are a match to TRBD2. Trimming cost V 5 bases and J 1 base; bases outside gene matches: 4. Germline V gives CDR1 DFQATT, CDR2 SNEGSKA (reference sequence). The CDR3 contains 14 residues. The CDR3: CSAGPSGGTDTQYF. CDR3 nucleotides: TGCAGTGCTGGGCCTAGCGGGGGCACAGATACGCAGTATTTT.

This clonotype occurred a few times. This chain uses TRBV20-1 with TRBJ2-3, with 7 bases aligning to TRBD2. This CDR3 comprises 12 residues. Germline loops: CDR1 DFQATT, CDR2 SNEGSKA (reference sequence). CDR3 DNA sequence: TGCACCGGACTAGGTTCCGCAGATACGCAGTATTTT. This codes for CTGLGSADTQYF.

This chain links TRBV5-1 with TRBJ2-3, with TRBD2 matching 9 bases. This CDR3 contains 14 residues. Germline CDR1 reads SGHRS; CDR2 reads YFSETQ. J gave up 4 bases and V 3 bases, and 3 bases lay outside the gene matches. The CDR3 is CASSSSGGSDTQYF. CDR3 in DNA: TGCGCCAGCAGCTCCAGCGGGGGGTCAGATACGCAGTATTTT.

The table lists this clonotype with many counts. This chain links TRBV5-1 with TRBJ2-7, with D perhaps matching TRBD2 (5 bases). Germline CDR1 SGHRS, CDR2 YFSETQ. The germline V and J ends were trimmed by 0 bases and 7 bases, with 17 bases remaining between them. The CDR3 consists of 15 residues. The DNA for the CDR3 is TGCGCCAGCAGCTTGGAGGTCCCGGAAAGAGGGGAGCAGTACGTC. Translating it yields CASSLEVPERGEQYV.

The genes are TRBV6-1 and TRBJ2-2; D call uncertain. V was trimmed by 2 bases and J by 6 bases, leaving 10 bases between them. Germline assignment: CDR1 MNHNS and CDR2 SASEGT. This CDR3 is built from 14 residues. The CDR3 is CASSESAKPGELFF. CDR3 sequence (DNA): TGTGCCAGCAGTGAATCAGCAAAGCCCGGGGAGCTGTTTTTT.

This clonotype was seen many times. The V and J genes are TRBV7-8 and TRBJ2-1; no definite D call. V was cut by 7 bases and J by 5 bases, with 12 bases left in between. The CDR3 totals 13 residues. Germline CDR1 reads SGHVS; CDR2 reads FQNEAQ. DNA for the CDR3: TGTGCCAGCAAGGATGAGTGGAACAATGAGCAGTTCTTC. As protein: CASKDEWNNEQFF.

This clonotype was seen at least ten times. The V gene is TRBV6-5, the J gene TRBJ1-2, with TRBD1 matching over 7 bases. Trimming cost V 2 bases and J 7 bases; bases outside gene matches: 19. The CDR3 has 18 residues. The germline CDR1 and CDR2 sequences are MNHEY and SVGAGI. CDR3 DNA sequence: TGTGCCAGCAGTTACCAGGCCTGGGCCGGGACAGCAAGGTCTGGCTACACCTTC. This translates into CASSYQAWAGTARSGYTF.

For the CDR3, the DNA is TGTGCCAGCAGCGAACCGGGACAGTACCAAGAGACCCAGTACTTC. Translating it yields CASSEPGQYQETQYF. V usage is TRBV3-1 and J usage is TRBJ2-5; 7 positions match TRBD1. The CDR3 has 15 residues. V gave up 5 bases and J gave up 0 bases; unmatched junction bases: 6. Germline V lookup: CDR1 LGHDT, CDR2 YNNKEL (reference sequence).

This clonotype was counted only a few times. This likely comes from a read error, as the CDR3 has no conserved phenylalanine or tryptophan at its end. It is unclear where the CDR3 begins or ends on the DNA, so no DNA is shown, and the CDR3 is as TCRdb lists it. The rearrangement joins TRBV3-1 to TRBJ2-7; the table's D call TRBD1 went unverified against the DNA. The germline gives CDR1 LGHDT, CDR2 YNNKEL (reference sequence). The CDR3 extends over 12 residues, inclusive of both ends. The CDR3: CASSLLTGLVGG.

This chain links TRBV6-7 with TRBJ2-7; D remains unclear. TRBV6-7 is an ORF; its function is uncertain. This CDR3 has 14 amino acids. V was trimmed by 0 bases and J by 4 bases, leaving 10 bases between them. The CDR3 DNA sequence: TGTGCCAGCAGTTACTCCGAACCGTGGTACGAGCAGTACGTC. Amino acid sequence: CASSYSEPWYEQYV.

The chain joins TRBV28 to TRBJ2-2, with 7 bases matching TRBD2. The trim removed 11 bases at V and 1 base at J, leaving 10 bases unmatched. Germline V gene sequence: CDR1 MDHEN, CDR2 SYDVKM. The CDR3 is 15 amino acids. The DNA for the CDR3 is TGTGCCGGCCGTCGGGCTAGCGGGAACACCGGGGAGCTGTTTTTT. Amino acid sequence: CAGRRASGNTGELFF. The whole variable domain, filled in from reference TRBV28 and TRBJ2-2, reads DVKVTQSSRYLVKRTGEKVFLECVQDMDHENMFWYRQDPGLGLRLIYFSYDVKMKEKGDIPEGYSVSREKKERFSLILESASTNQTSMYLCAGRRASGNTGELFFGEGSRLTVL.

The chain links TRBV5-1 to TRBJ2-7, with D perhaps matching TRBD2 (6 bases). The CDR3 has 14 residues. CDR1 and CDR2 from the germline V gene are SGHRS and YFSETQ. The V and J ends lost 0 bases and 6 bases respectively, with 13 bases between them. CDR3 sequence (DNA): TGCGCCAGCAGCTTGGTGGGCCGCGGGGTCGAGCAGTACTTC. Translating it yields CASSLVGRGVEQYF.

This clonotype was seen only a few times. The genes are TRBV5-1 and TRBJ2-5, with 14 positions matching TRBD2. Germline V lookup: CDR1 SGHRS, CDR2 YFSETQ. The length of the CDR3 is 20 residues. With 0 bases clipped from V and 3 bases from J, the junction kept 13 bases outside the gene matches. CDR3 coding DNA: TGCGCCAGCAGCTTGGCCCCCGCCGGGACTAGCGGGAGCCCAGAAGAGACCCAGTACTTC. The encoded protein is CASSLAPAGTSGSPEETQYF.

In this sample, this clonotype turned up a few times. The chain couples TRBV2 to TRBJ2-1; TRBD2 matches at 8 bases. The junction had 5 bases not matched to a gene; V was cut back by 1 base and J by 0 bases. Per the germline V gene, CDR1 is SNHLY and CDR2 is FYNNEI. This CDR3 has 17 residues. For the CDR3, the DNA is TGTGCCAGCAGTGAAGAGGTACTAGCGGTCTCCTACAATGAGCAGTTCTTC. It encodes CASSEEVLAVSYNEQFF.

This clonotype was counted many times. The chain carries TRBV4-1 and TRBJ1-4; TRBD1 agrees at 9 bases. There are 16 residues in the CDR3. V lost 1 base, J lost 6 bases, and 6 bases stayed unmatched. CDR1 and CDR2 from the germline V gene are MGHRA and YSYEKL. In DNA, the CDR3 is TGCGCCAGCAGCCAAGGTCCCCGACAGGGGGATGAAAAACTGTTTTTT. As protein: CASSQGPRQGDEKLFF.

V usage is TRBV5-1 and J usage is TRBJ2-1; D ambiguous. The CDR3 is 14 amino acids. Per germline, CDR1 SGHRS and CDR2 YFSETQ. With 5 bases removed from V and 4 bases from J, the gap between germline ends came to 13 bases. For the CDR3, the DNA is TGCGCCAGCAGATACGCCGGAGTGTACAATGAGCAGTTCTTC. It translates to CASRYAGVYNEQFF.

This clonotype was recorded at least ten times. The chain couples TRBV19 to TRBJ2-2, with TRBD2 identical over 7 bases. Germline V gene lookup returns CDR1 LNHDA and CDR2 SQIVND (reference sequence). Trimming removed 4 bases from V and 5 bases from J; junction bases left unmatched: 7. This CDR3 has 15 residues. The CDR3 DNA follows: TGTGCCAGTAGTAGCGGGAGATGGGTAACCGGGGAGCTGTTTTTT. This encodes CASSSGRWVTGELFF. The complete variable domain, with remaining parts taken from reference TRBV19 and TRBJ2-2, reads DGGITQSPKYLFRKEGQNVTLSCEQNLNHDAMYWYRQDPGQGLRLIYYSQIVNDFQKGDIAEGYSVSREKKESFPLTVTSAQKNPTAFYLCASSSGRWVTGELFFGEGSRLTVL.

This clonotype was counted many times. V gene TRBV18 combines with J gene TRBJ1-1; D perhaps matches TRBD1 (5 bases). The V and J ends lost 3 bases and 0 bases respectively, with 11 bases between them. Germline V gives CDR1 KGHSH, CDR2 LQKENI. The CDR3 is made up of 15 amino acids. DNA for the CDR3: TGTGCCAGCTCACCGACAGAGGCGATGAACACTGAAGCTTTCTTT. Protein: CASSPTEAMNTEAFF.

This clonotype has a count of ten or more. The rearrangement links TRBV28 to TRBJ2-7; D may correspond to TRBD1 or TRBD2 (5 bases each). The ends were cut back, 5 bases at V and 0 bases at J, with 8 bases in the middle. Looked up from germline, CDR1 is MDHEN and CDR2 is SYDVKM. There are 13 residues in the CDR3. This CDR3 is CASSHGGSYEQYF. For the CDR3, the DNA is TGTGCCAGCAGTCATGGGGGCTCCTACGAGCAGTACTTC.

This clonotype was seen only a few times. This sequence joins TRBV2 and TRBJ2-7, with 14 positions matching TRBD2. Germline loops: CDR1 SNHLY, CDR2 FYNNEI. V was clipped by 6 bases and J by 0 bases; unmatched bases: 10. This CDR3 contains 18 residues. CDR3 bases: TGTGCCAGCAGCGGTCCGGGACTAGCGGGGGCCACCTCCTACGAGCAGTACGTC. Residues: CASSGPGLAGATSYEQYV.

This clonotype came up a few times. This chain uses TRBV20-1 with TRBJ2-2, with TRBD2 matching over 7 bases. Germline V gives CDR1 DFQATT, CDR2 SNEGSKA (reference sequence). Trimming at V came to 3 bases and at J to 6 bases, leaving 10 bases not matched to a gene. This CDR3 is 15 amino acids long. CDR3 coding DNA: TGCAGTGCTAGGTCTAGCGGAGGGATCTCCGGGGAGCTGTTTTTT. Protein: CSARSSGGISGELFF.

This clonotype occurred many times. The chain recombines TRBV7-9 with TRBJ1-5; no firm D call. Germline V gene lookup returns CDR1 SEHNR and CDR2 FQNEAQ (reference sequence). V was cut by 4 bases and J by 1 base, with 8 bases left in between. This CDR3 has 14 amino acids. CDR3 bases: TGTGCCAGCAGCTCGGACGGAAGCAATCAGCCCCAGCATTTT. Its translation is CASSSDGSNQPQHF. Full variable domain (outside the CDR3, taken from reference TRBV7-9 and TRBJ1-5): DTGVSQNPRHKITKRGQNVTFRCDPISEHNRLYWYRQTLGQGPEFLTYFQNEAQLEKSRLLSDRFSAERPKGSFSTLEIQRTEQGDSAMYLCASSSDGSNQPQHFGDGTRLSIL.

The genes are TRBV5-6 and TRBJ2-5, with 11 nucleotides matching TRBD2. The CDR3 spans 16 residues. Germline V gene data show CDR1 as SGHDT and CDR2 as YYEEEE. The junction had 5 bases not matched to a gene; V was cut back by 4 bases and J by 0 bases. CDR3 DNA: TGTGCCAGCAGCCCTAGCGGGGGGCTGTACCAAGAGACCCAGTACTTC. Encoded protein: CASSPSGGLYQETQYF.

The sample holds a few counts of this clonotype. The chain couples TRBV5-1 to TRBJ1-1; 7 bases fit TRBD1. CDR1 and CDR2 (germline): SGHRS, YFSETQ. V was pared by 4 bases and J by 1 base, with 4 bases of the junction left unmatched. This CDR3 has 14 amino acids. CDR3 DNA sequence: TGCGCCAGCAGCGGACGACAGGGGAACACTGAAGCTTTCTTT. Residues: CASSGRQGNTEAFF.

This clonotype came up many times. In DNA form, the CDR3 reads TGTGCCACTGCAGGGGTCGGAGATACGCAGTATTTT. The encoded protein is CATAGVGDTQYF. The V call is TRBV12-3 or TRBV12-4, the J call TRBJ2-3; a weak D match, TRBD1 (6 bases). The V end was cut by 10 bases, the J end by 5 bases, with 13 bases between. The CDR3 spans 12 residues.

This clonotype was counted many times. This chain links TRBV11-2 with TRBJ2-2; D not resolved. Trimming took 5 bases from V and 0 from J, leaving 19 bases between them. This CDR3 contains 18 residues. The germline V gene has CDR1 SGHAT and CDR2 FQNNGV. CDR3 in amino acids: CASSRFKTLIANTGELFF. CDR3 DNA sequence: TGTGCCAGCAGCCGATTTAAGACATTGATCGCGAACACCGGGGAGCTGTTTTTT.